The sequence of this TCR beta chain was determined in a study of blood T cells in healthy people across ages. This clonotype has only a few counts. Germline values: CDR1 SGHAT, CDR2 FQNNGV. V lost 5 bases and J lost 9, with 9 bases in between. The CDR3 runs 11 residues. Total RNA extracted from each sample amounted to at least 6 micrograms. With a J-beta primer mix and a sample-barcoded 5' primer, a second PCR ran 7 to 11 cycles. Via MiXCR, TCRdb re-called the 5' RACE reads, giving one row per CDR3 protein. The sample lists nearly 800,000 distinct CDR3 sequences; 20% to 30% were seen once. These data were likewise used in another study, on T cells of mothers and their children. That source reports: The second PCR's M1S primer added sample barcodes and 2-4 random nucleotides.

Sequencing used blood. The chain couples TRBV11-2 to TRBJ2-3; no firm D call. This receptor was identified in a boy younger than 18 in good health. The CDR3 is CASSGAGTQYF. CDR3 DNA: TGTGCCAGCAGCGGAGCAGGCACGCAGTATTTT. The variable domain in full, with the rest retrieved from reference TRBV11-2 and TRBJ2-3, is EAGVAQSPRYKIIEKRQSVAFWCNPISGHATLYWYQQILGQGPKLLIQFQNNGVVDDSQLPKDRFSAERLKGVDSTLKIQPAKLEDSAVYLCASSGAGTQYFGPGTRLTVL.